This T cell receptor (beta chain) appears in the sequencing data of a study of shared clonotypes between healthy human individuals. The method was immunoSEQ multiplex PCR; TCRdb's version includes in-frame clones alone and lacks a portion of them. The sample contains about 680,000 clones, 74% of which appear only once. Nashville, Tennessee was home to all donors, who were Caucasian adults. The clonotype originates from a woman in her 30s in good health. The sample consisted of memory CD4+ T cells sorted from blood. The subset: CD45RA-negative fraction.

CDR3 nucleotide sequence: TGTGCCAGCCGTGACAGTTCCCACTACTATGGCTACACCTTC. The encoded protein is CASRDSSHYYGYTF. The rearrangement uses TRBV7-2 and TRBJ1-2, with D possibly being TRBD1 (5 bases). The V end was cut by 8 bases, the J end by 3 bases, with 16 bases between. Germline assignment: CDR1 SGHTA and CDR2 FQGNSA. This CDR3 is 14 amino acids long.